This TCR beta chain originates from a study of blood T cells in healthy people across ages. Remarks on this clonotype: Antigen specificity is unknown.

Together with a sample-barcoded 5' primer, a J-beta primer mix was included in a second PCR lasting about 7 to 12 cycles. TCRdb re-derived calls from the 5' RACE reads in MiXCR, one entry per CDR3 protein. This sample has about 900,000 distinct CDR3 sequences, with around 49% found just once. Findings and limits, study-wide: Naive CD4+ cell counts and diversity both ran higher in long-lived than in aged donors.

V dropped 1 base and J dropped 5; count of bases not matched to a gene: 8. Germline V lookup: CDR1 SGHVS, CDR2 FQNEAQ. This CDR3 has 16 amino acids. Isolation per sample recovered at least 7 million PBMCs. The chain has TRBV7-8 and TRBJ2-5, with 9 bases lining up with TRBD2. The source material was blood. The source is a man aged 30-40 years in good health. The CDR3 here is CASSLGAASGAETQYF. The CDR3 DNA reads as TGTGCCAGCAGCTTAGGTGCGGCTAGCGGGGCGGAGACCCAGTACTTC.